Listed here is a single T cell receptor (beta chain). Other nucleotide sequences in the sample specify the same CDR3. The CDR3 has 14 residues. V lost 1 base to trimming and J lost 3 bases, with 10 bases between them. Germline V CDR1 and CDR2: SGHNT, YENEEA. The sample belongs to a study of blood T cell repertoires in COVID-19. Study overall: From T cells, B-cell-depleted T cells, or PBMCs came the material, which was cDNA or gDNA.

Per the original data handling: Amplification of reference gene primers provided the estimated nucleated cell counts. Here immunoSEQ multiplex PCR was the method, and the copy in TCRdb shows in-frame clones only, minus some. V, J and clone size are those of that table, while D and trimming were read from the DNA. The sample includes just under 350,000 clones, around 83% of them seen just once. The V gene is TRBV11-3, the J gene TRBJ2-7; tentatively, D is TRBD1 (6 bases). The clonotype comes from a man younger than 40 with active or convalescent COVID-19. Source material: peripheral blood. The CDR3 protein is CASSLGQASYEQYF. As DNA, the CDR3 is TGTGCCAGCAGCTTAGGACAGGCCAGCTACGAGCAGTACTTC.